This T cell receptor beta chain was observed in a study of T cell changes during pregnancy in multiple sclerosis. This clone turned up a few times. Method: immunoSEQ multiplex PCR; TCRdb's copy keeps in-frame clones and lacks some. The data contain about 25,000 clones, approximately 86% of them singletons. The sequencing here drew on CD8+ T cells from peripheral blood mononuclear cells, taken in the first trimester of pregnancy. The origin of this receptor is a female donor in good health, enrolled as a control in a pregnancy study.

The CDR3 region is CASSVDRGAPVYGYTF. DNA of the CDR3: TGTGCCAGCAGCGTGGACAGGGGGGCACCAGTCTATGGCTACACCTTC. V usage is TRBV7-2 and J usage is TRBJ1-2; the match to TRBD1 covers 10 bases. This CDR3 comprises 16 residues. Germline lookup yields CDR1 SGHTA and CDR2 FQGNSA. V shed 5 bases and J 4 bases; nucleotides not matched to a gene: 10.